The clone carrying this T cell receptor beta chain was found a few times. Its specificity is not known. Unique molecular identifiers were incorporated during preparation of the TCRbeta library. TCRdb processed the PCR reads anew with MiXCR; each CDR3 protein has one entry. The sample shows about 470,000 distinct CDR3 sequences, approximately 42% of them seen only once. The sample belongs to a study of T-cell reconstitution after alpha-beta-depleted transplantation in children. Study-level results: T cells produced anew were the main source of T-cell counts and diversity one year after transplant. Reportedly, only several hundred clones from non-depleted graft cells drove alpha-beta T-cell counts at about two months.

The TCR comes from a girl aged 2 to 10 with aplastic anemia, due to receive a stem cell transplant. The source material was PBMCs, sampled before TCRalphabeta/CD19-depleted stem cell transplant.

The CDR3 reads CASSLGQSGANVLTF. As DNA, the CDR3 is TGTGCCAGCAGTTTAGGGCAGTCTGGGGCCAACGTCCTGACTTTC. The genes are TRBV12-3 or TRBV12-4 and TRBJ2-6; D unresolved. This CDR3 region has 15 residues. V lost 1 base and J lost 1, with 5 bases in between.